The 17 T cell receptor beta chains in this list originate from one sample, sequenced in a study of glioma-infiltrating T cells. The iRepertoire nested amplicon-rescue multiplex PCR amplified TCR alpha and beta CDR3s from RNA. Each CDR3 protein gets one entry after TCRdb re-called the multiplex PCR reads with MiXCR. The data contain fewer than 55,000 distinct CDR3 sequences, about a fifth of them singletons. The material sequenced was glioma tissue, nonneoplastic brain tissue, or PBMCs (not recorded which). The origin of the receptors is a human donor with low-grade glioma or glioblastoma, undergoing nonglioma brain surgery, or in good health (not recorded which).

This clonotype has a count of ten or more. The chain carries TRBV15 and TRBJ2-1; TRBD2 agrees at 11 bases. Germline V CDR1 and CDR2: LNHNV, YYDKDF (reference sequence). The junction had 9 bases not matched to a gene; V was cut back by 7 bases and J by 7 bases. This CDR3 is built from 15 residues. The CDR3 bases are TGTGCCACCAAATCCGGGACTAGCGGTACGAATGAGCAGTTCTTC. Amino acids: CATKSGTSGTNEQFF.

In this sample, this clonotype turned up many times. The chain links TRBV28 to TRBJ2-5, with a possible D match to TRBD1 (6 bases). The V end lost 6 bases, the J end lost 0 bases, and 14 bases lay between the germline ends. Germline CDR1 is MDHEN and CDR2 is SYDVKM. CDR3 length: 15 residues. The CDR3 DNA sequence: TGTGCCAGCAGCCCGGGACAAACGTACCAAGAGACCCAGTACTTC. It codes for CASSPGQTYQETQYF.

This clonotype occurred a few times. This rearrangement joins TRBV5-6 to TRBJ1-1; D call uncertain. CDR1 and CDR2 (germline): SGHDT, YYEEEE. The V end was cut by 1 base, the J end by 0 bases, with 7 bases between. The CDR3 contains 14 residues. CDR3 amino acids: CASSLLTMNTEAFF. The DNA of the CDR3 is TGTGCCAGCAGCTTGTTAACGATGAACACTGAAGCTTTCTTT. Complete variable domain (other parts from reference TRBV5-6 and TRBJ1-1): DAGVTQSPTHLIKTRGQQVTLRCSPKSGHDTVSWYQQALGQGPQFIFQYYEEEERQRGNFPDRFSGHQFPNYSSELNVNALLLGDSALYLCASSLLTMNTEAFFGQGTRLTVV.

Comment on this clonotype: It may be a read error: a sequence one base away is much more abundant. The CDR3 sequence: CASSSGLSYGHTF. The CDR3 region has the DNA TGTGCCAGCAGCTCGGGACTATCTTATGGCCACACCTTC. The chain recombines TRBV9 with TRBJ1-2, with a weak D call TRBD1 (5 bases). From germline, CDR1 is SGDLS and CDR2 YYNGEE. CDR3 size: 13 residues.

This clonotype was counted between two and nine times. The V call is TRBV4-1, the J call TRBJ2-5; 11 bases are shared with TRBD2. CDR3 size: 15 residues. V was pared by 2 bases and J by 9 bases, with 8 bases of the junction left unmatched. CDR1 is MGHRA and CDR2 is YSYEKL in the germline V gene. The CDR3 bases are TGCGCCAGCAGCCAACTAGCGGGGGGCCTGGAGGCCCAGTACTTC. Its protein product is CASSQLAGGLEAQYF.

In its sample, this clonotype was seen many times. This chain joins TRBV7-9 and TRBJ2-7; D is perhaps TRBD1 (5 bases). Trimming left V 5 bases short and J 1 base short, with 15 bases between. CDR1 and CDR2 (germline): SEHNR, FQNEAQ (reference sequence). This CDR3 comprises 15 residues. DNA for the CDR3: TGTGCCAGCAGCGAGATTTCGACAGTATCCTACGAGCAGTACTTC. It specifies CASSEISTVSYEQYF.

Ten or more counts support this clonotype. The chain couples TRBV20-1 to TRBJ2-1; D might be TRBD2 (6 bases). This CDR3 contains 11 residues. Trimming shortened V by 6 bases and J by 9 bases, and 12 bases separated the two germline ends. The V gene's germline CDR1 is DFQATT and CDR2 SNEGSKA (reference sequence). CDR3 sequence (DNA): TGCAGTGCAGACGGGGGTAGTGAGCAGTTCTTC. It translates to CSADGGSEQFF.

This clonotype was counted only a few times. The rearrangement joins TRBV5-4 to TRBJ1-1; D not resolved. The CDR3 loop spans 14 amino acids. Deletions cut 4 bases from V and 2 bases from J, with 12 bases between. CDR1 and CDR2 from the germline V gene are SGHNT and YYREEE (reference sequence). DNA for the CDR3: TGTGCCAGCAGCCCCGGCGTATTCAACACTGAAGCTTTCTTT. Translated: CASSPGVFNTEAFF.

This clonotype was seen at least ten times. The chain has TRBV28 and TRBJ2-1, with 10 bases aligning to TRBD1. J gave up 1 base and V 5 bases, and 17 bases lay outside the gene matches. This CDR3 is built from 20 residues. CDR1 and CDR2 (germline): MDHEN, SYDVKM. CDR3 coding DNA: TGTGCCAGCAGTGGGACAGGGGTCCAAGGGGCCCTTTCTTCCTACAATGAGCAGTTCTTC. This translates into CASSGTGVQGALSSYNEQFF.

There are many counts of this clonotype. The chain recombines TRBV7-9 with TRBJ2-7; 7 bases match TRBD2. CDR1 is SEHNR, CDR2 FQNEAQ, per germline (reference sequence). Trimming took 5 bases from V and 7 from J; bases not matched to a gene: 11. CDR3 length equals 14 residues. The CDR3 is CASSALVAGGEQYV. The CDR3 DNA reads as TGTGCCAGCAGCGCGTTGGTCGCCGGGGGGGAGCAGTACGTC.

This clonotype was detected many times. DNA for the CDR3: TGTGCCAGCAGCCCCGGGATTGATGAGCAGTTCTTC. This sequence encodes CASSPGIDEQFF. V is TRBV6-1 and J is TRBJ2-1, with a tentative D call TRBD2 (5 bases). The CDR3 sequence is 12 residues long. CDR1 MNHNS and CDR2 SASEGT come from the germline V gene. The V gene lost 6 bases and the J gene lost 8 bases, with 11 bases spanning the gap.

The table lists this clonotype with a few counts. The chain employs TRBV9 and TRBJ2-3, with D possibly matching TRBD2 (5 bases). The length of the CDR3 is 14 residues. Germline V gives CDR1 SGDLS, CDR2 YYNGEE. The V end was cut by 0 bases, the J end by 8 bases, with 13 bases between. As DNA, the CDR3 is TGTGCCAGCAGCGTAGCTCGGGGAAATCCTACGCAGTATTTT. Its protein product is CASSVARGNPTQYF.

This clonotype has at least ten counts. This chain's CDR3 is CASSLRPGWESYNEQFF. The CDR3 bases are TGTGCCAGCAGCTTACGACCCGGCTGGGAATCCTACAATGAGCAGTTCTTC. This chain joins TRBV7-9 and TRBJ2-1, with unresolved D. This CDR3 spans 17 amino acids. V lost 2 bases to trimming and J lost 1 base, with 15 bases between them. Looked up from germline, CDR1 is SEHNR and CDR2 is FQNEAQ (reference sequence).

Many counts were recorded for this clonotype. CDR3 nucleotide sequence: TGCAGTGCCAGGACTAGCGGAATGTTTTGGGAGACCCAGTACTTC. Translating it yields CSARTSGMFWETQYF. The chain has TRBV20-1 and TRBJ2-5, with 10 nucleotides matching TRBD2. Germline V gene sequence: CDR1 DFQATT, CDR2 SNEGSKA (reference sequence). The CDR3 spans 15 residues. V lost 6 bases to trimming and J lost 5 bases; unmatched junction nucleotides: 12.

This clonotype was observed at least ten times. The chain employs TRBV7-9 and TRBJ2-6; D not certain. Per germline, CDR1 SEHNR and CDR2 FQNEAQ (reference sequence). V shed 1 base and J shed 1 base, with 8 bases lying between them. This CDR3 contains 16 residues. As DNA, the CDR3 is TGTGCCAGCAGCTTAGATCTGGGGTCTGGGGCCAACGTCCTGACTTTC. It encodes CASSLDLGSGANVLTF.

This clonotype was recorded many times. V and J are TRBV6-1 and TRBJ1-2; D not resolved. Trimming removed 5 bases at V and 6 bases at J, with 16 bases between. This CDR3 region has 14 residues. Germline CDR1 MNHNS, CDR2 SASEGT. CDR3: CASSSPSRPDGYTF. The CDR3 nucleotides read TGTGCCAGCAGTTCCCCCTCCCGACCCGATGGCTACACCTTC.

To note about this clonotype: A clone one base away is much larger, so this may be a read error. CDR3 coding DNA: TGTGCCACCAGTGATCGCGTACATAGCGAGCTGTTTTTT. Translated: CATSDRVHSELFF. The V gene is TRBV24-1, the J gene TRBJ2-2; D uncertain. V was shortened by 3 bases and J by 11 bases, with 12 bases between the two germline ends. The germline V gene encodes CDR1 KGHDR and CDR2 SFDVKD. This CDR3 comprises 13 residues.